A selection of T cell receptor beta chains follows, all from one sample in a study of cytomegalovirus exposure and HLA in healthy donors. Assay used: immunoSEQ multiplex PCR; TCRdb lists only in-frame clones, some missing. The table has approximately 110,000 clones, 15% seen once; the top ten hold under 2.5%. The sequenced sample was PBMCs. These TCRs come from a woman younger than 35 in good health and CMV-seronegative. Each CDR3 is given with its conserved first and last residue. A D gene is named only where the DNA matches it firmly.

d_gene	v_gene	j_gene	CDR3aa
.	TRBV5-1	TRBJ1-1	CASSLAGHGNTEAFF
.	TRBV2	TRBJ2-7	CATLAGSYEQYF
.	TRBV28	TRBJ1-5	CASRATDDQPQHF
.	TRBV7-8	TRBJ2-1	CASSLAREVARQFF
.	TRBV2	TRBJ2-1	CASRASLGVEQFF
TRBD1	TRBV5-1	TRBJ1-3	CASSLGDRDRNTIYF
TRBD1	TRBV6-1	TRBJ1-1	CASSEIGQGAWDTEAFF
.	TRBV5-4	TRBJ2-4	CASSLDPGAKNIQYF
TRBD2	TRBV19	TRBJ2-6	CASIGSGRASGANVLTF
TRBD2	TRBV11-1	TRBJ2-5	CASSSVGEGETQYF
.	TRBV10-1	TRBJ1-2	CASSESTEPNYGYTF
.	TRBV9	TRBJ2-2	CASSEGDYTGELFF
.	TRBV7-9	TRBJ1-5	CASSSVDQPQHF
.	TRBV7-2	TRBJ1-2	CASSLASSYGYTF
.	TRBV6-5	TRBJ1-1	CASLADLNTEAFF
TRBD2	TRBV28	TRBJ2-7	CASSPPPGGVEQYF
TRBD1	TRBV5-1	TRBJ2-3	CASRAGTGNTDTQYF
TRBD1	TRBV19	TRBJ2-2	CASSRGQGAGTGELFF
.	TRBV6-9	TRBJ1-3	CASSYFPVRRIGNTIYF
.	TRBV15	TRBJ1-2	CATFEGGYGYTF
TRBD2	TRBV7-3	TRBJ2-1	CASSPVAGGYEQFF
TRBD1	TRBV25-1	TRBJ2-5	CASSGTGWVETQYF